This T cell receptor beta chain was profiled in a study of blood T cell repertoires in COVID-19. This table comes from immunoSEQ multiplex PCR, and its TCRdb copy is limited to in-frame clones, with some not included. Seen here are more than 150,000 clones, about 89% observed once, and the top ten hold around 2.3%. CDR1 and CDR2 from the germline V gene are MGHRA and YSYEKL. The V gene end was trimmed by 4 bases and the J gene end by 5 bases; junction bases not matched to a gene: 9. The CDR3 is 15 amino acids. The sequenced material came from peripheral blood. The chain combines TRBV4-1 with TRBJ2-5; TRBD2 aligns across 8 bases. The receptor's source is a man aged 35-49 years with active or convalescent COVID-19. CDR3 amino acids: CASSLGAGAEETQYF. In DNA form, the CDR3 reads TGCGCCAGCAGCCTCGGAGCGGGGGCCGAGGAGACCCAGTACTTC.